What follows are 25 T cell receptor beta chains derived from one specimen sequenced in a study of blood T cell repertoires in COVID-19. Profiling relied on immunoSEQ multiplex PCR, and the TCRdb table lists in-frame clones only, not all of them. The sample records 130,000 to 150,000 clones, about 83% being singletons. The material sequenced was PBMCs or T cells enriched from blood (not recorded which). The receptors stem from a woman aged 45-65 years who had been exposed to COVID-19.

This clone was seen a single time. The chain carries TRBV27 and TRBJ2-2, with D perhaps TRBD1 (5 bases). Deletions cut 7 bases from V and 0 bases from J, with 12 bases between. Germline CDR1 reads MNHEY; CDR2 reads SMNVEV (reference sequence). The CDR3 is made up of 15 amino acids. The CDR3: CASTQGWTNTGELFF. In DNA, the CDR3 is TGTGCCAGCACCCAGGGATGGACGAACACCGGGGAGCTGTTTTTT.

The count of this clone is one. The chain recombines TRBV4-2 with TRBJ1-6, with 11 bases that match TRBD1. The CDR3 is made up of 15 amino acids. V lost 0 bases to trimming and J lost 9 bases; unmatched junction nucleotides: 1. Germline CDR1 reads LGHNA; CDR2 reads YNFKEQ. CDR3 nucleotides: TGTGCCAGCAGCCAAGATGGGACAGGGGGTTCACCCCTCCACTTT. Its translation is CASSQDGTGGSPLHF.

The gene calls are TRBV3-1 (or the pseudogene TRBV3-2) and TRBJ2-7; 9 bases match TRBD1. V shed 0 bases and J 3 bases; nucleotides not matched to a gene: 6. Per the germline V gene, CDR1 is LGHDT and CDR2 is YNNKEL (reference sequence). The CDR3 covers 16 residues. The CDR3 is CASSQDGTGLDYEQYF. DNA for the CDR3: TGTGCCAGCAGCCAAGATGGGACAGGGTTGGACTACGAGCAGTACTTC.

This sequence joins TRBV5-1 and TRBJ2-1, with D unclear. The V and J ends lost 4 bases and 3 bases respectively, with 8 bases between them. The CDR3 contains 13 residues. Germline lookup yields CDR1 SGHRS and CDR2 YFSETQ. The CDR3, as DNA: TGCGCCAGCAGCCCTAACCTCTACAATGAGCAGTTCTTC. It is translated as CASSPNLYNEQFF.

This chain joins TRBV9 and TRBJ1-1, with TRBD1 as a possible D gene (6 bases). Germline CDR1 SGDLS, CDR2 YYNGEE. This CDR3 is built from 15 residues. Trimming left V 0 bases short and J 1 base short, with 10 bases between. The CDR3: CASSVAIQGNTEAFF. CDR3 nucleotide sequence: TGTGCCAGCAGCGTAGCTATACAGGGGAACACTGAAGCTTTCTTT.

The sample holds many counts of this clone. This chain joins TRBV6-2 or TRBV6-3 and TRBJ2-7; 7 bases agree with TRBD1. Looked up from germline, CDR1 is MNHEY and CDR2 is SVGEGT. The CDR3 covers 13 residues. J lost 7 bases, V lost 4 bases, and 7 bases had no gene match. The CDR3: CASSWDSLGEQYF. In DNA, the CDR3 is TGTGCCAGCAGTTGGGACAGTCTTGGAGAGCAGTACTTC.

This chain uses TRBV28 with TRBJ1-2, with D perhaps matching TRBD1 (5 bases). V was clipped by 6 bases and J by 5 bases, with 19 bases between them. Germline V gives CDR1 MDHEN, CDR2 SYDVKM. The CDR3 totals 15 residues. For the CDR3, the DNA is TGTGCCAGCAGCCCCAATGGGCGGGGGGGTTATGGCTACACCTTC. It is translated as CASSPNGRGGYGYTF.

This clone was recorded a few times. V usage is TRBV27 and J usage is TRBJ2-7; 7 bases align to TRBD1. Trimming took 4 bases from V and 3 from J; bases not matched to a gene: 3. The CDR3 length is 13 residues. The germline V gene has CDR1 MNHEY and CDR2 SMNVEV (reference sequence). The CDR3 DNA reads as TGTGCCAGCAGTTCCGGGGACAGCTACGAGCAGTACTTC. It encodes CASSSGDSYEQYF.

This chain links TRBV7-9 with TRBJ1-1; 7 nucleotides match TRBD1. The CDR3 covers 14 residues. Germline assignment: CDR1 SEHNR and CDR2 FQNEAQ (reference sequence). Trimming removed 3 bases from V and 3 bases from J; junction bases left unmatched: 4. The DNA of the CDR3 is TGTGCCAGCAGCTTGGGAACAGGGGACACTGAAGCTTTCTTT. Translating it yields CASSLGTGDTEAFF.

The count of this clone is one. The V gene is TRBV6-2 or TRBV6-3, the J gene TRBJ2-5; D possibly corresponds to TRBD1 (6 bases). The germline V gene encodes CDR1 MNHEY and CDR2 SVGEGT. The V and J ends lost 6 bases and 3 bases respectively, with 17 bases between them. The CDR3 extends over 15 amino acids. CDR3 amino acids: CASSGTGFGKETQYF. The CDR3 DNA sequence: TGTGCCAGCAGCGGAACAGGGTTTGGGAAAGAGACCCAGTACTTC.

The chain joins TRBV9 to TRBJ2-7; 8 bases match TRBD1. The germline gives CDR1 SGDLS, CDR2 YYNGEE. The ends lost 3 bases at V and 5 bases at J; junction bases unmatched: 10. The CDR3 is 15 residues long. The CDR3 DNA reads TGTGCCAGCAGCGAGAGATCGGACAGGGACAACGAGCAGTACTTC. It translates to CASSERSDRDNEQYF.

The V call is TRBV4-2, the J call TRBJ1-1; D is unclear. Looked up from germline, CDR1 is LGHNA and CDR2 is YNFKEQ. The CDR3 sequence is 13 residues long. Trimming stripped 4 bases from V and 4 bases from J, with 10 bases between. The CDR3 here is CASSPRAGTEAFF. The CDR3 DNA sequence: TGTGCCAGCAGCCCCCGAGCAGGCACTGAAGCTTTCTTT.

V usage is TRBV25-1 and J usage is TRBJ1-4; no reliable D call. The ends were cut back, 3 bases at V and 17 bases at J, with 16 bases in the middle. This CDR3 spans 12 amino acids. Germline CDR1 and CDR2: MGHDK and SYGVNS. CDR3: CASSDGGRRAFF. CDR3 nucleotide sequence: TGTGCCAGCAGTGATGGAGGCAGGCGGGCCTTTTTT.

This clone is a singleton in its sample. The chain uses TRBV25-1 and TRBJ1-1; D is unresolved. Trimming pared 3 bases from V and 6 bases from J, leaving 5 bases between. CDR1 is MGHDK, CDR2 SYGVNS, per germline. The CDR3 length is 11 residues. The CDR3 protein is CASSDRAEAFF. In DNA form, the CDR3 reads TGTGCCAGCAGTGACCGGGCTGAAGCTTTCTTT.

This chain joins TRBV29-1 and TRBJ2-1; 9 positions agree with TRBD2. The V gene's germline CDR1 is SQVTM and CDR2 ANQGSEA. This CDR3 contains 14 residues. J gave up 1 base and V 3 bases, and 1 base lay outside the gene matches. CDR3 DNA sequence: TGCAGCGTTGAGCGGGGGGGTTCCTACAATGAGCAGTTCTTC. Amino acids: CSVERGGSYNEQFF.

The rearrangement links TRBV29-1 to TRBJ2-5; D possibly corresponds to TRBD2 (6 bases). V lost 4 bases, J lost 7 bases, and 13 bases lay in between. Germline V gene lookup returns CDR1 SQVTM and CDR2 ANQGSEA. This CDR3 comprises 12 residues. CDR3 region: CSVVGGPGTQYF. The CDR3 bases are TGCAGCGTTGTTGGAGGGCCAGGGACCCAGTACTTC.

Concerning this clone: The junction shows a germline mismatch at one end, possibly a read error. The chain employs TRBV27 and TRBJ2-1, with D tentatively TRBD2 (7 bases). This CDR3 comprises 16 residues. Germline CDR1 reads MNHEY; CDR2 reads SMNVEV (reference sequence). The CDR3 DNA is TGTGCCAGCAGGCCGACTGGAGGGGGGGTTTACAGTGAGCAGTTCTTC. It yields the protein CASRPTGGGVYSEQFF.

The rearrangement joins TRBV9 to TRBJ2-2, with no clear D. There are 14 residues in the CDR3. From germline, CDR1 is SGDLS and CDR2 YYNGEE. V shed 0 bases and J shed 2 bases, with 5 bases lying between them. DNA of the CDR3: TGTGCCAGCAGCGTAGGGGCCAACACCGGGGAGCTGTTTTTT. Protein product: CASSVGANTGELFF.

The V gene is TRBV7-9, the J gene TRBJ1-6; D not certain. Deletions cut 5 bases from V and 6 bases from J, with 17 bases between. The CDR3 is 16 amino acids. Germline-derived CDR1 and CDR2 are SEHNR and FQNEAQ (reference sequence). Here the CDR3 reads CASSRRRPEGNSPLHF. Written as DNA, the CDR3 is TGTGCCAGCAGCCGACGACGGCCCGAGGGTAATTCACCCCTCCACTTT.

This chain connects TRBV3-1 (or the pseudogene TRBV3-2) to TRBJ2-2, with D unresolved. The V gene lost 2 bases and the J gene lost 7 bases, with 5 bases spanning the gap. The CDR3 loop spans 12 amino acids. Per the germline V gene, CDR1 is LGHDT and CDR2 is YNNKEL (reference sequence). DNA for the CDR3: TGTGCCAGCAGCCAAATTAGCGGGGAGCTGTTTTTT. This encodes CASSQISGELFF.

A single count supports this clone. The genes are TRBV7-2 and TRBJ1-5; D not resolved. The V gene lost 0 bases and the J gene lost 8 bases, with 17 bases spanning the gap. CDR1 is SGHTA, CDR2 FQGNSA, per germline. CDR3 length: 16 amino acids. This chain's CDR3 is CASSLALNEVRKPQHF. The CDR3 DNA sequence: TGTGCCAGCAGCTTAGCGCTAAACGAGGTGCGGAAGCCCCAGCATTTT.

DNA of the CDR3: TGTGCCTCGAGGGAGGGGACAGATACGCAGTATTTT. Protein sequence: CASREGTDTQYF. The chain recombines TRBV19 with TRBJ2-3; 7 nucleotides align to TRBD2. Germline-derived CDR1 and CDR2 are LNHDA and SQIVND (reference sequence). This CDR3 region has 12 residues. Losses at the gene ends were 11 bases for V and 3 bases for J; bases not matched to a gene: 5.

V usage is TRBV14 and J usage is TRBJ1-6; D unresolved. Trimming took 4 bases from V and 10 from J, leaving 32 bases between them. Germline V gene sequence: CDR1 SGHDN, CDR2 FVKESK. CDR3 length equals 20 residues. DNA of the CDR3: TGTGCCAGCAGCCTTGAGCATACGGGGTGGAGGACGTCCCGAATATCACCCCTCCACTTT. The encoded protein is CASSLEHTGWRTSRISPLHF.

In DNA form, the CDR3 reads TGTGCCAGCAGCCCACGGCAGGGCTCTGGAAACACCATATATTTT. It yields the protein CASSPRQGSGNTIYF. The V call is TRBV4-2, the J call TRBJ1-3; maybe TRBD1 (5 bases). V lost 4 bases, J lost 0 bases, and 10 bases lay in between. Germline CDR1 reads LGHNA; CDR2 reads YNFKEQ. This CDR3 contains 15 residues.

The chain has TRBV5-4 and TRBJ1-4, with D possibly being TRBD1 (6 bases). The germline CDR1 and CDR2 sequences are SGHNT and YYREEE (reference sequence). Trimming pared 4 bases from V and 0 bases from J, leaving 7 bases between. CDR3 size: 14 residues. CDR3 sequence reads: CASSQGSTNEKLFF. In DNA, the CDR3 is TGTGCCAGCAGCCAGGGGTCAACTAATGAAAAACTGTTTTTT.